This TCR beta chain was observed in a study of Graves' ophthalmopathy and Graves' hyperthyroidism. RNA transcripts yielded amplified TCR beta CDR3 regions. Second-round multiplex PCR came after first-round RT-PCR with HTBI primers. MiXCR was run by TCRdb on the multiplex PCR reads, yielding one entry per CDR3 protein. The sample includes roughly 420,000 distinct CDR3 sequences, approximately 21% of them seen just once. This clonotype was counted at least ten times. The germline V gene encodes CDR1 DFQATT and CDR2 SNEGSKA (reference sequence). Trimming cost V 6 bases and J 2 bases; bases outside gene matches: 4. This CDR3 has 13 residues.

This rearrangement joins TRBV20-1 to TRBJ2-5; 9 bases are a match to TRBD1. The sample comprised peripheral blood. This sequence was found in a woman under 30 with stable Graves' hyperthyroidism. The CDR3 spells CSAPGQGQETQYF. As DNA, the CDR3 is TGCAGTGCCCCGGGACAGGGACAAGAGACCCAGTACTTC.